Following are 3 T cell receptor beta chains from one sample sequenced in a study of Ad26.COV2.S vaccination and SARS-CoV-2 variants. The treatment: approximately 18 received Ad26.COV2.S at low or high dose, single or two shots; several received placebo; per-sample allocation not given. Repertoires come from day 63 after the first vaccine or placebo injection. Sequencing was performed with immunoSEQ multiplex PCR; in TCRdb, only in-frame clones are kept and a portion is missing. The table has about 480,000 clones, about 83% seen once; the top ten hold 9.5% to 15%. Source: peripheral blood, taken in a trial of Ad26.COV2.S vaccine versus placebo. These receptors were collected from a person between 18 and 65 years old who received the Ad26.COV2.S COVID-19 vaccine or a placebo.

The rearrangement links TRBV19 to TRBJ2-3; D is unresolved. Germline-derived CDR1 and CDR2 are LNHDA and SQIVND (reference sequence). The germline V and J ends were trimmed by 1 base and 5 bases, with 4 bases remaining between them. The length of the CDR3 is 12 residues. As DNA, the CDR3 is TGTGCCAGTAGTATAGTGGGAGATACGCAGTATTTT. Translation: CASSIVGDTQYF.

V gene TRBV30 combines with J gene TRBJ2-6; the D call may be TRBD1 or TRBD2 (6 bases each). Germline V gene data show CDR1 as GTSNPN and CDR2 as SVGIG (reference sequence). V was clipped by 3 bases and J by 3 bases, with 15 bases between them. The CDR3 runs 16 residues. The CDR3 reads CAWRWGALFGANVLTF. In DNA, the CDR3 is TGTGCCTGGAGATGGGGGGCACTTTTTGGGGCCAACGTCCTGACTTTC.

A single count supports this clone. This rearrangement joins TRBV30 to TRBJ2-6; D is uncertain. Germline loops: CDR1 GTSNPN, CDR2 SVGIG (reference sequence). V was clipped by 3 bases and J by 4 bases, with 10 bases between them. The CDR3 is 14 amino acids. CDR3 region: CAWSPAPGANVLTF. The CDR3 DNA follows: TGTGCCTGGAGCCCTGCCCCAGGGGCCAACGTCCTGACTTTC.